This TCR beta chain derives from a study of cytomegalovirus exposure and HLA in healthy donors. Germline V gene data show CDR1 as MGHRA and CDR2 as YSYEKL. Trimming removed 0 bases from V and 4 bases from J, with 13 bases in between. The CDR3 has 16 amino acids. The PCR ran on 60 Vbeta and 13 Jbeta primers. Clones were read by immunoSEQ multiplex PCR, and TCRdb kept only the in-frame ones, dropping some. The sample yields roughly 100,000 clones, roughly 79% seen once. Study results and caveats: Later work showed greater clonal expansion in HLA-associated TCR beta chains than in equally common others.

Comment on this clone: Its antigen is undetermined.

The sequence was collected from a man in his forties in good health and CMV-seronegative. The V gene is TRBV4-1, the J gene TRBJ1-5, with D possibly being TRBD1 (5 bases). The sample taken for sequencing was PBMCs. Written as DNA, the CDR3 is TGCGCCAGCAGCCAAGATGGAGGGGTCCTTAATCAGCCCCAGCATTTT. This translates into CASSQDGGVLNQPQHF.